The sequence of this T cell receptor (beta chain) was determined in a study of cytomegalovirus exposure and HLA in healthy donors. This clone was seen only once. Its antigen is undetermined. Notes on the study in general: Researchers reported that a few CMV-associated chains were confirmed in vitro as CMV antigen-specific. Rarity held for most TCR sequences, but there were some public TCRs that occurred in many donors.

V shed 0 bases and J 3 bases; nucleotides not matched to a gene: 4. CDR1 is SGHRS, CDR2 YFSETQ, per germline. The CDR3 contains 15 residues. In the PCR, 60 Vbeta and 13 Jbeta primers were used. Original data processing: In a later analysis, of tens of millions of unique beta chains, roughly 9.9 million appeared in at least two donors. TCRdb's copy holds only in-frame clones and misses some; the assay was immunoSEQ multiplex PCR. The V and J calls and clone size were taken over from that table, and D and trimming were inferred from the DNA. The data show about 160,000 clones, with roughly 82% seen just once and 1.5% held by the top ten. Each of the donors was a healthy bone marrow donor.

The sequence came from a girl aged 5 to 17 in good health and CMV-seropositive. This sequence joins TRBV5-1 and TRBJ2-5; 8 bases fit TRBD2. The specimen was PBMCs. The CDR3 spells CASSLAGGPEETQYF. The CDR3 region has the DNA TGCGCCAGCAGCTTGGCGGGGGGGCCAGAAGAGACCCAGTACTTC.